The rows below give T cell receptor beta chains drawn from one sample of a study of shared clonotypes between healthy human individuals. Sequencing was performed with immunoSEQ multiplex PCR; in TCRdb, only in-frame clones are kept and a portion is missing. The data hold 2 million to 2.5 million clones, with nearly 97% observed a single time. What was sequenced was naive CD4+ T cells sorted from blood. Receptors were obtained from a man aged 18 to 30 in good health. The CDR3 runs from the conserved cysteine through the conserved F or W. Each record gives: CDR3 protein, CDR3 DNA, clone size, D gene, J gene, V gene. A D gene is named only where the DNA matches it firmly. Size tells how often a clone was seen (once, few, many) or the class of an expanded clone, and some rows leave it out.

CASSLSPGKNTEAFF,TGTGCCAGCAGCTTAAGCCCGGGGAAGAACACTGAAGCTTTCTTT,NA,NA,TRBJ1-1,TRBV7-6
CASSWDRTSNQPQHF,TGTGCCAGCAGTTGGGACAGAACTAGCAATCAGCCCCAGCATTTT,NA,TRBD1,TRBJ1-5,TRBV28
CAWREGGNYGYTF,TGTGCCTGGAGGGAAGGGGGTAACTATGGCTACACCTTC,NA,NA,TRBJ1-2,TRBV30
CASSLTSGNGVSTDTQYF,TGCGCCAGCAGTCTCACTAGCGGGAATGGTGTTAGCACAGATACGCAGTATTTT,NA,TRBD2,TRBJ2-3,TRBV10-1
CASSYGTSILNYGYTF,TGTGCCAGCAGCTACGGGACAAGTATACTTAACTATGGCTACACCTTC,once,NA,TRBJ1-2,TRBV5-6
CASIRDSFLNTEAFF,TGTGCCAGCATCCGGGACAGCTTCTTAAACACTGAAGCTTTCTTT,NA,TRBD1,TRBJ1-1,TRBV7-9
CASSSTWGTDTQYF,TGCGCCAGCAGCTCAACCTGGGGCACAGATACGCAGTATTTT,NA,NA,TRBJ2-3,TRBV5-1
CASRRQNSPYNEQFF,TGTGCCAGCAGGCGACAGAACTCCCCCTACAATGAGCAGTTCTTC,NA,NA,TRBJ2-1,TRBV2
CASSKPPGLGPVEQFF,TGTGCCAGCAGCAAACCACCGGGACTAGGGCCAGTGGAGCAGTTCTTC,NA,TRBD2,TRBJ2-1,TRBV25-1
CASSGNTGATEAFF,TGTGCCAGCAGCGGAAATACAGGGGCCACTGAAGCTTTCTTT,once,TRBD1,TRBJ1-1,TRBV7-2
CASSPRAGKTDTQYF,TGTGCCAGCAGCCCTCGGGCTGGAAAAACGGATACGCAGTATTTT,NA,NA,TRBJ2-3,TRBV11-3
CASSSNAGVGNTIYF,TGTGCCAGCAGTTCGAACGCGGGGGTCGGAAACACCATATATTTT,NA,NA,TRBJ1-3,TRBV6-5
CASSPSGGGYEQYF,TGTGCCAGCAGCCCCAGCGGCGGGGGGTACGAGCAGTACTTC,once,TRBD2,TRBJ2-7,TRBV7-9
CASSVRSATNEKLFF,TGTGCCAGCAGCGTACGGTCAGCAACTAATGAAAAACTGTTTTTT,NA,NA,TRBJ1-4,TRBV9